This T cell receptor (beta chain) was sequenced in a study of OX40 agonist ivuxolimab in advanced cancers. Study context: Ivuxolimab, which patients received intravenously every 2 weeks, was dosed at 0.01 to 10 mg/kg. Dose-escalation cases comprised hepatocellular carcinoma, melanoma, renal cell or head and neck cancer.

Using immunoSEQ multiplex PCR, the repertoire was profiled, and TCRdb retains in-frame clones only, with some absent. Here the sample spans approximately 82,000 clones, 94% being singletons. Overall study results and limits: The study found among the lowest clonal expansion in partial responders at 0.1-3.0 mg/kg. Also showing low normalized T-cell clonal expansion were some of the nonresponders.

CDR3 size: 15 residues. Unmatched junction bases numbered 10, after V lost 6 bases and J lost 2 bases. The germline V gene has CDR1 MNHEY and CDR2 SVGAGI. As for this clone: What it binds is unknown.

This clonotype originated in an adult with an advanced solid tumor such as melanoma, head and neck, liver or kidney cancer. The input for sequencing was CD4+ or CD8+ T cells sorted from blood, taken in a trial of the OX40 agonist ivuxolimab. The chain has TRBV6-5 and TRBJ2-7; TRBD2 matches 7 bases. The CDR3 loop reads CASSPLIAGPYEQYF. CDR3 bases: TGTGCCAGCAGCCCCCTAATAGCGGGCCCCTACGAGCAGTACTTC.